These 27 T cell receptor beta chains came from one sample sequenced in a study of T cell changes during pregnancy in multiple sclerosis. TCRdb's copy holds only in-frame clones and misses some; the assay was immunoSEQ multiplex PCR. In the table there are about 66,000 clones, approximately 90% of which are singletons. The sequencing used peripheral blood, collected in the third trimester of pregnancy. These receptors came from a female donor with multiple sclerosis, enrolled in a pregnancy study.

This clone was seen just once. The gene calls are TRBV9 and TRBJ2-7; 9 bases are a match to TRBD2. The CDR3 runs to 16 residues. J gave up 0 bases and V 1 base, and 5 bases lay outside the gene matches. Germline V gene sequence: CDR1 SGDLS, CDR2 YYNGEE. DNA for the CDR3: TGTGCCAGCAGCGTATCTCCTAGCGGGGACTCCTACGAGCAGTACTTC. Translating gives CASSVSPSGDSYEQYF.

The V call is TRBV5-5, the J call TRBJ2-7; no firm D call. This CDR3 comprises 15 residues. Germline-derived CDR1 and CDR2 are SGHKS and YYEKEE (reference sequence). V lost 4 bases, J lost 0 bases, and 14 bases lay in between. The CDR3 sequence: CASSLLSEPSYEQYF. DNA of the CDR3: TGTGCCAGCAGCCTACTGTCGGAGCCCTCCTACGAGCAGTACTTC. The whole variable domain, filled in from reference TRBV5-5 and TRBJ2-7, reads DAGVTQSPTHLIKTRGQQVTLRCSPISGHKSVSWYQQVLGQGPQFIFQYYEKEERGRGNFPDRFSARQFPNYSSELNVNALLLGDSALYLCASSLLSEPSYEQYFGPGTRLTVT.

The rearrangement uses TRBV18 and TRBJ2-7, with 7 bases fitting TRBD1. Germline V gives CDR1 KGHSH, CDR2 LQKENI. Trimming cost V 3 bases and J 0 bases; bases outside gene matches: 5. The CDR3 has 15 amino acids. The CDR3 loop is CASSPPGTDSYEQYF. The CDR3 DNA reads as TGTGCCAGCTCACCCCCGGGGACAGACTCCTACGAGCAGTACTTC.

A remark on this clone: A read error may account for a junction end that differs from germline. The chain joins TRBV7-2 to TRBJ2-7; 12 bases match TRBD2. This CDR3 spans 13 amino acids. CDR1 and CDR2 (germline): SGHTA, FQGNSA. CDR3: CASSRSGLAGGIF. CDR3 in DNA: TGTGCCAGCAGCCGTTCGGGACTAGCGGGCGGAATTTTC.

This chain links TRBV19 with TRBJ2-7, with a weak D call TRBD2 (5 bases). The CDR3 has 16 residues. Trimming cost V 1 base and J 5 bases, with 18 bases left between them. Germline CDR1 and CDR2: LNHDA and SQIVND (reference sequence). The CDR3 loop is CASSIGLGYRADEQYF. CDR3 in DNA: TGTGCCAGTAGTATAGGTCTTGGGTATCGAGCGGACGAGCAGTACTTC.

The chain joins TRBV4-3 to TRBJ2-1; TRBD1 aligns across 9 bases. CDR1 is LGHNA and CDR2 is YSLEER in the germline V gene. With V trimmed by 2 bases and J by 3 bases, 2 bases remained unmatched. The CDR3 extends over 15 amino acids. The DNA of the CDR3 is TGCGCCAGCAGCCAAACAGGGGGCCTCTACAATGAGCAGTTCTTC. It is translated as CASSQTGGLYNEQFF.

The rearrangement uses TRBV11-3 and TRBJ2-1; D perhaps matches TRBD2 (6 bases). Trimming removed 5 bases at V and 5 bases at J, with 13 bases between. This CDR3 has 14 residues. Germline V gene sequence: CDR1 SGHNT, CDR2 YENEEA. The CDR3 loop reads CASSRPGLNNEQFF. CDR3 DNA sequence: TGTGCCAGCAGCAGACCGGGACTGAACAATGAGCAGTTCTTC.

In this sample, this clone turned up once. V gene TRBV4-1 combines with J gene TRBJ2-7; the match to TRBD1 covers 9 bases. The CDR3 is 16 amino acids. Germline V gives CDR1 MGHRA, CDR2 YSYEKL. V lost 6 bases and J lost 2; bases outside the gene matches: 11. CDR3 protein: CASSSQTGGTAYEQYF. Written as DNA, the CDR3 is TGCGCCAGCAGTTCTCAGACAGGGGGTACCGCCTACGAGCAGTACTTC.

The rearrangement joins TRBV30 to TRBJ2-1; TRBD1 matches 10 bases. Looked up from germline, CDR1 is GTSNPN and CDR2 is SVGIG (reference sequence). The V and J ends lost 5 bases and 5 bases, in that order; junction bases with no gene match: 3. This CDR3 region has 13 residues. CDR3 nucleotide sequence: TGTGCCTGGGACAGGGGGCAGAACAATGAGCAGTTCTTC. Translation gives CAWDRGQNNEQFF.

The chain combines TRBV2 with TRBJ1-4; possibly TRBD1 for D (6 bases). Trimming pared 4 bases from V and 3 bases from J, leaving 9 bases between. Germline CDR1 reads SNHLY; CDR2 reads FYNNEI. The CDR3 is 14 amino acids. DNA of the CDR3: TGTGCCAGCAGTGTAGCAGGGGCTAATGAAAAACTGTTTTTT. This gives the protein CASSVAGANEKLFF.

In regard to this clone: Likely a read error: the CDR3 ends without its conserved phenylalanine or tryptophan. It is unclear where the CDR3 begins or ends on the DNA, so no DNA is shown, and the CDR3 is as TCRdb lists it. This chain links TRBV10-1 with TRBJ1-2. The CDR3 is 8 amino acids long, termini counted. Germline values: CDR1 WNHNN, CDR2 SYGVQD (reference sequence). Here the CDR3 reads CASSERGY.

This clone appeared a single time. This rearrangement joins TRBV19 to TRBJ2-2, with 11 bases matching TRBD2. V shed 6 bases, J shed 2 bases, and the junction held 5 bases outside the gene matches. The CDR3 is 16 amino acids. CDR1 and CDR2 from the germline V gene are LNHDA and SQIVND (reference sequence). The CDR3, as DNA: TGTGCCAGTAGATCGGGACTAGCGGATAACACCGGGGAGCTGTTTTTT. This translates into CASRSGLADNTGELFF.

The rearrangement uses TRBV6-5 and TRBJ1-2; D might be TRBD1 (5 bases). Trimming shortened V by 0 bases and J by 0 bases, and 8 bases separated the two germline ends. The CDR3 length is 15 residues. CDR1 MNHEY and CDR2 SVGAGI come from the germline V gene. The CDR3 DNA reads TGTGCCAGCAGTTACTCTGGGGCGTCTAACTATGGCTACACCTTC. Translating gives CASSYSGASNYGYTF.

This sequence joins TRBV7-7 and TRBJ2-5, with TRBD1 identical over 10 bases. With 4 bases clipped from V and 1 base from J, the junction kept 3 bases outside the gene matches. There are 15 residues in the CDR3. Germline V gene data show CDR1 as SSHAT and CDR2 as FNYEAQ (reference sequence). The CDR3 sequence is CASSYGQGVQETQYF. The CDR3 DNA is TGTGCCAGCAGCTACGGACAGGGGGTCCAAGAGACCCAGTACTTC.

This clone was seen a handful of times. The gene calls are TRBV19 and TRBJ1-3; TRBD1 might be the D (5 bases). V lost 3 bases and J 8 bases, leaving 14 bases between the germline ends. Germline-derived CDR1 and CDR2 are LNHDA and SQIVND (reference sequence). The CDR3 runs 14 residues. This CDR3 is CASSMFLWGDTIYF. The CDR3 coding sequence is TGTGCCAGTAGTATGTTTCTTTGGGGCGACACCATATATTTT. The complete variable domain, with remaining parts taken from reference TRBV19 and TRBJ1-3, reads DGGITQSPKYLFRKEGQNVTLSCEQNLNHDAMYWYRQDPGQGLRLIYYSQIVNDFQKGDIAEGYSVSREKKESFPLTVTSAQKNPTAFYLCASSMFLWGDTIYFGEGSWLTVV.

The chain is built from TRBV2 and TRBJ2-7; TRBD1 aligns across 9 bases. Germline V gene sequence: CDR1 SNHLY, CDR2 FYNNEI. The CDR3 covers 15 residues. V lost 6 bases, J lost 3 bases, and 9 bases stayed unmatched. The CDR3 spells CASRSGTGLRYEQYF. CDR3 nucleotide sequence: TGTGCCAGCAGGTCCGGGACAGGGTTACGCTACGAGCAGTACTTC.

The chain has TRBV29-1 and TRBJ2-3, with 9 positions matching TRBD2. The CDR3 length is 14 residues. V was pared by 4 bases and J by 3 bases, with 5 bases of the junction left unmatched. Germline V CDR1 and CDR2: SQVTM, ANQGSEA. The CDR3 sequence is CSVGCGGGTDTQYF. The CDR3 nucleotides read TGCAGCGTTGGATGCGGGGGGGGGACAGATACGCAGTATTTT.

This sequence joins TRBV25-1 and TRBJ2-3; unclear D gene. V was pared by 5 bases and J by 6 bases, with 12 bases between. Per the germline V gene, CDR1 is MGHDK and CDR2 is SYGVNS. The CDR3 runs 13 residues. This CDR3 is CASSISGGDTQYF. CDR3 bases: TGTGCCAGCAGTATATCGGGTGGGGATACGCAGTATTTT.

This chain joins TRBV30 and TRBJ1-2; D might be TRBD1 (5 bases). The CDR3 is 13 residues long. V lost 2 bases and J 7 bases, leaving 14 bases between the germline ends. The germline V gene encodes CDR1 GTSNPN and CDR2 SVGIG (reference sequence). CDR3 sequence (DNA): TGTGCCTGGAGTACCGTTCTAAGGGGTGGCTACACCTTC. It is translated as CAWSTVLRGGYTF.

The genes are TRBV27 and TRBJ2-1, with 8 bases matching TRBD1. The CDR3 contains 15 residues. Germline lookup yields CDR1 MNHEY and CDR2 SMNVEV (reference sequence). V shed 6 bases, J shed 3 bases, and the junction held 7 bases outside the gene matches. In DNA, the CDR3 is TGTGCCAGCAGCCCAGGGGGCGCCGTCTACAATGAGCAGTTCTTC. This translates into CASSPGGAVYNEQFF.

The chain combines TRBV6-1 with TRBJ1-2; D is possibly TRBD1 (6 bases). Germline CDR1 is MNHNS and CDR2 is SASEGT. The CDR3 spans 17 residues. Trimming stripped 3 bases from V and 5 bases from J, with 22 bases between. CDR3 coding DNA: TGTGCCAGCAGTGATTGGGGGCAGGCCGTCCCCCCATATGGCTACACCTTC. Protein product: CASSDWGQAVPPYGYTF.

This CDR3 reads CAISPFPGTDYGYTF. The CDR3 bases are TGTGCCATCAGCCCATTCCCCGGGACAGACTATGGCTACACCTTC. The chain combines TRBV10-3 with TRBJ1-2, with TRBD1 identical over 7 bases. CDR3 size: 15 residues. Germline-derived CDR1 and CDR2 are ENHRY and SYGVKD. V trimming: 6 bases; J trimming: 3 bases; junction bases outside the gene matches: 10.

The gene calls are TRBV29-1 and TRBJ2-7, with 7 bases lining up with TRBD1. There are 12 residues in the CDR3. Germline V gives CDR1 SQVTM, CDR2 ANQGSEA. With V trimmed by 6 bases and J by 6 bases, 8 bases remained unmatched. CDR3 residues: CSVAGGGSEQYF. The CDR3 region has the DNA TGCAGCGTAGCAGGGGGTGGCTCCGAGCAGTACTTC.

The DNA for the CDR3 is TGTGCCAGCAGTGAACCGAGCCCCGAGCAGTACTTC. It yields the protein CASSEPSPEQYF. The V call is TRBV6-1, the J call TRBJ2-7; D gene unclear. Germline V gene sequence: CDR1 MNHNS, CDR2 SASEGT. This CDR3 has 12 residues. The germline V and J ends were trimmed by 2 bases and 6 bases, with 8 bases remaining between them.

The rearrangement joins TRBV5-6 to TRBJ1-2, with D perhaps TRBD1 (6 bases). V was clipped by 3 bases and J by 3 bases, with 15 bases between them. The CDR3 sequence is 15 residues long. Germline V gives CDR1 SGHDT, CDR2 YYEEEE. Here the CDR3 DNA reads TGTGCCAGCAGCTCCGGGGGGCGCCGCCACTATGGCTACACCTTC. Its protein is CASSSGGRRHYGYTF.

This chain connects TRBV20-1 to TRBJ2-7; a weak D match, TRBD2 (5 bases). Trimming stripped 4 bases from V and 7 bases from J, with 11 bases between. CDR3 length: 11 amino acids. Germline assignment: CDR1 DFQATT and CDR2 SNEGSKA (reference sequence). The CDR3 reads CSATLTGEQYF. As DNA, the CDR3 is TGCAGTGCTACATTGACGGGGGAGCAGTACTTC.

The rearrangement joins TRBV5-5 to TRBJ2-6; D gene uncertain. Looked up from germline, CDR1 is SGHKS and CDR2 is YYEKEE (reference sequence). The CDR3 is 15 residues long. Trimming stripped 3 bases from V and 0 bases from J, with 7 bases between. The CDR3 reads CASSSQSSGANVLTF. The CDR3 DNA reads TGTGCCAGCAGCTCACAGAGCTCTGGGGCCAACGTCCTGACTTTC.